The 14 T cell receptor beta chains in this list originate from one sample, sequenced in a study of shared clonotypes between healthy human individuals. This table comes from immunoSEQ multiplex PCR, and its TCRdb copy is limited to in-frame clones, with some not included. This sample carries approximately 2,300,000 clones, 85% to 95% of them seen once, and the ten largest clones take 0.37%. Sequences were obtained from naive CD4+ T cells from PBMCs. Documented subset: CD45RA+ positively selected. The receptor source for this set is a man aged 18 to 29 in good health. Some clones in this sample may be carry-over from other donors' samples.

With regard to this clone: A junction boundary mismatches the germline segment, possibly from a read error. V and J are TRBV6-1 and TRBJ1-2; D unclear. The CDR3 is made up of 17 amino acids. Per germline, CDR1 MNHNS and CDR2 SASEGT. The CDR3 protein is CASGEIGLPVANYGYTF. In nucleotides, the CDR3 is TGTGCCAGCGGTGAAATCGGTTTGCCAGTTGCTAACTATGGCTACACCTTC.

This clone appeared once. This rearrangement joins TRBV28 to TRBJ2-7, with 7 bases identical to TRBD1. This CDR3 has 13 residues. Per germline, CDR1 MDHEN and CDR2 SYDVKM. With 7 bases clipped from V and 3 bases from J, the junction kept 6 bases outside the gene matches. The CDR3 sequence: CASTLGGFYEQYF. For the CDR3, the DNA is TGTGCCAGCACGTTAGGGGGCTTCTACGAGCAGTACTTC.

The chain couples TRBV5-6 to TRBJ1-3; no definite D call. Looked up from germline, CDR1 is SGHDT and CDR2 is YYEEEE. Trimming removed 6 bases from V and 0 bases from J, with 10 bases in between. The CDR3 runs to 14 residues. The CDR3 sequence: CASTGLSSGNTIYF. The CDR3 DNA sequence: TGTGCCAGCACTGGACTGAGCTCTGGAAACACCATATATTTT.

This clone has just a few counts. Additional DNA sequences in this sample encode the identical CDR3. The chain couples TRBV2 to TRBJ2-2; D may be TRBD1 or TRBD2 (5 bases each). This CDR3 spans 14 amino acids. Trimming took off 4 bases at V and 0 bases at J, with 6 bases between the two ends. CDR1 is SNHLY and CDR2 is FYNNEI in the germline V gene. As DNA, the CDR3 is TGTGCCAGCAGTGGAGGGGCGAACACCGGGGAGCTGTTTTTT. It is translated as CASSGGANTGELFF.

The V and J genes are TRBV19 and TRBJ1-2; a possible D gene is TRBD1 (6 bases). The CDR3 sequence is 14 residues long. V shed 3 bases and J shed 7 bases, with 15 bases lying between them. Germline CDR1 LNHDA, CDR2 SQIVND (reference sequence). The CDR3 protein is CASSIYRERAGYTF. In DNA form, the CDR3 reads TGTGCCAGTAGTATCTACAGGGAGAGGGCTGGCTACACCTTC. Variable domain in full (rest from reference TRBV19 and TRBJ1-2): DGGITQSPKYLFRKEGQNVTLSCEQNLNHDAMYWYRQDPGQGLRLIYYSQIVNDFQKGDIAEGYSVSREKKESFPLTVTSAQKNPTAFYLCASSIYRERAGYTFGSGTRLTVV.

The chain links TRBV5-1 to TRBJ2-1; D may correspond to TRBD1 or TRBD2 (6 bases each). The CDR3 contains 14 residues. V gave up 4 bases and J gave up 7 bases, with 15 bases separating them. Germline values: CDR1 SGHRS, CDR2 YFSETQ. The CDR3 DNA follows: TGCGCCAGCAGCCCGGACTACCAGGGGAATGAGCAGTTCTTC. Translated, it gives CASSPDYQGNEQFF.

CDR3 in amino acids: CASRPHRGDTEAFF. As DNA, the CDR3 is TGTGCCAGCAGACCCCACAGGGGAGACACTGAAGCTTTCTTT. The chain uses TRBV11-2 and TRBJ1-1, with 7 bases lining up with TRBD1. The CDR3 has 14 amino acids. CDR1 and CDR2 (germline): SGHAT, FQNNGV. V lost 6 bases to trimming and J lost 3 bases; unmatched junction nucleotides: 7.

The CDR3 sequence is CSVGTARRELFF. CDR3 nucleotides: TGCAGCGTTGGGACGGCGCGGAGGGAGCTGTTTTTT. The chain carries TRBV29-1 and TRBJ2-2; D gene uncertain. With 4 bases removed from V and 9 bases from J, the gap between germline ends came to 12 bases. Germline CDR1 SQVTM, CDR2 ANQGSEA. The CDR3 has 12 amino acids.

The chain employs TRBV7-9 and TRBJ2-1, with TRBD2 identical over 8 bases. The V gene's germline CDR1 is SEHNR and CDR2 FQNEAQ (reference sequence). The CDR3 extends over 16 amino acids. After removal of 5 bases from V and 3 bases from J, the junction contained 9 bases not matched to a gene. CDR3: CASSAPGTSLYNEQFF. Here the CDR3 DNA reads TGTGCCAGCAGCGCCCCAGGGACTAGTCTCTACAATGAGCAGTTCTTC.

The V call is TRBV28, the J call TRBJ1-2; a weak D match, TRBD1 (5 bases). Germline V lookup: CDR1 MDHEN, CDR2 SYDVKM. With 7 bases removed from V and 8 bases from J, the gap between germline ends came to 17 bases. CDR3 size: 13 residues. Here the CDR3 DNA reads TGTGCCAGCACCCTAAGGGACCAACGAGGCTACACCTTC. It yields the protein CASTLRDQRGYTF.

V is TRBV27 and J is TRBJ1-2; maybe TRBD1 (6 bases). This CDR3 contains 14 residues. Trimming took off 2 bases at V and 5 bases at J, with 12 bases between the two ends. From germline, CDR1 is MNHEY and CDR2 SMNVEV (reference sequence). CDR3 DNA sequence: TGTGCCAGCAGTTTACGGGGGGGGCAGTATGGCTACACCTTC. It specifies CASSLRGGQYGYTF.

On this clone itself: Distinct nucleotide sequences in the sample also encode this CDR3. This rearrangement joins TRBV28 to TRBJ1-2; possibly TRBD1 for D (6 bases). V was clipped by 6 bases and J by 4 bases, with 12 bases between them. Germline CDR1 is MDHEN and CDR2 is SYDVKM. The CDR3 runs to 13 residues. The CDR3 spells CASSPGGSYGYTF. The CDR3 nucleotides are TGTGCCAGCAGCCCGGGGGGCAGCTATGGCTACACCTTC.

The chain couples TRBV4-2 to TRBJ1-1; D remains ambiguous. V shed 0 bases and J shed 7 bases, with 15 bases lying between them. The CDR3 contains 15 residues. Germline V CDR1 and CDR2: LGHNA, YNFKEQ. CDR3 loop: CASSQERSVGLEAFF. The CDR3 DNA reads as TGTGCCAGCAGCCAAGAGAGATCGGTCGGGCTTGAAGCTTTCTTT.

The chain uses TRBV19 and TRBJ1-5; D is perhaps TRBD1 (6 bases). Trimming stripped 6 bases from V and 6 bases from J, with 18 bases between. Germline V CDR1 and CDR2: LNHDA, SQIVND (reference sequence). The CDR3 loop spans 15 amino acids. In nucleotides, the CDR3 is TGTGCCAGTAGCCCTCGGGGGGGCTTGGGTCAGCCCCAGCATTTT. This sequence encodes CASSPRGGLGQPQHF.